The rows below give T cell receptor beta chains drawn from one sample of a study of neurological immune-mediated disorders. Each CDR3 protein is one row after TCRdb ran MiXCR on the 5' RACE reads. The profile shows tens of thousands of distinct CDR3 sequences, 7% to 9% of them singletons. The sequenced sample was PBMCs. All receptors come from a woman in her thirties or forties in good health. The CDR3 runs from the conserved cysteine through the conserved F or W. The order of the fields is clone size, V gene, CDR3 protein. The listing skips clone size in some rows; elsewhere it reads once, few, many or a size class.

clone size: many
V gene: TRBV4-3
CDR3 protein: CASSQEWVSGANVLTF

clone size: many
V gene: TRBV20-1
CDR3 protein: CSARRGAAGNTEAFF

clone size: many
V gene: TRBV6-4
CDR3 protein: CASSAGGTLNGYTF

clone size: many
V gene: TRBV12-3/TRBV12-4
CDR3 protein: CASSSTVNYEQYF

clone size: .
V gene: TRBV19
CDR3 protein: CASSHQAEAFF

clone size: many
V gene: TRBV2
CDR3 protein: CASNARPGVGQPQHF

clone size: many
V gene: TRBV18
CDR3 protein: CASSQAGLNTEAFF

clone size: many
V gene: TRBV12-3/TRBV12-4
CDR3 protein: CASTISSGANVLTF

clone size: many
V gene: TRBV5-1
CDR3 protein: CASSLGASLSTDTQYF

clone size: many
V gene: TRBV29-1
CDR3 protein: CSGDIVDGYTF

clone size: many
V gene: TRBV25-1
CDR3 protein: CASSVRGRTVGSTGELFF

clone size: many
V gene: TRBV2
CDR3 protein: CASSDRALSGNTIYF

clone size: .
V gene: TRBV7-2
CDR3 protein: CANSLQQYYGYTF

clone size: many
V gene: TRBV6-5
CDR3 protein: CASSLMTGVGEAFF

clone size: many
V gene: TRBV20-1
CDR3 protein: CSAPKAGGDEAFF

clone size: many
V gene: TRBV27
CDR3 protein: CASSQLDRGWRNTEAFF

clone size: many
V gene: TRBV10-2
CDR3 protein: CASSEWIKETQYF

clone size: many
V gene: TRBV9
CDR3 protein: CASSASTHTEAFF

clone size: .
V gene: TRBV5-1
CDR3 protein: CASSLGQGLAEAFF

clone size: .
V gene: TRBV10-3
CDR3 protein: CAISGSGTLSYNEQFF

clone size: many
V gene: TRBV5-1
CDR3 protein: CASSPRGLANTDTQYF

clone size: few
V gene: TRBV20-1
CDR3 protein: CSARGAGGGLNTEAFF

clone size: many
V gene: TRBV20-1
CDR3 protein: CSAREDRAQYEQYF

clone size: many
V gene: TRBV6-5
CDR3 protein: CASSRTSGRTYSSYNEQFF

clone size: many
V gene: TRBV11-2
CDR3 protein: CASLGNEQFF

clone size: many
V gene: TRBV9
CDR3 protein: CASSVDRGGYTF

clone size: many
V gene: TRBV10-3
CDR3 protein: CAISDRTGYGEQYF

clone size: many
V gene: TRBV5-1
CDR3 protein: CASSAPAGTGELFF

clone size: many
V gene: TRBV27
CDR3 protein: CASRYRGFTEAFF